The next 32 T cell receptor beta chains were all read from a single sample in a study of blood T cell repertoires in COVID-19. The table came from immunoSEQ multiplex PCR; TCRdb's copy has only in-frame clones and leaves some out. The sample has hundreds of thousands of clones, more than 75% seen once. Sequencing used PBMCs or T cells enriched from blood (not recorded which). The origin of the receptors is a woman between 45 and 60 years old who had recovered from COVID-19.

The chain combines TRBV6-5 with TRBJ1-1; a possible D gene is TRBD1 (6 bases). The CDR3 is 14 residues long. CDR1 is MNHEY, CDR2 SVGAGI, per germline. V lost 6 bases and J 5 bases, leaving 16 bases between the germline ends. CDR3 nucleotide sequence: TGTGCCAGCAGCCTTACAGGGTTTGGGACTGAAGCTTTCTTT. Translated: CASSLTGFGTEAFF.

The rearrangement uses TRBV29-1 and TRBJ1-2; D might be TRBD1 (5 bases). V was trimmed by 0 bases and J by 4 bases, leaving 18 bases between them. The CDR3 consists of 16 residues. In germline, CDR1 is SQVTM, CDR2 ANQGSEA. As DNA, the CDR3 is TGCAGCGTTGAAGAGTTTCGGAAGGAGGGGATCTATGGCTACACCTTC. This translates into CSVEEFRKEGIYGYTF.

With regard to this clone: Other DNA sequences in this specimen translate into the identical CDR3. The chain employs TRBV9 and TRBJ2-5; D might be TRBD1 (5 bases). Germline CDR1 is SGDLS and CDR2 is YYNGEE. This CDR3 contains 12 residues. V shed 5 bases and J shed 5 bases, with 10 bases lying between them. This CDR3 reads CASSQGLETQYF. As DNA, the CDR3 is TGTGCCAGCAGTCAGGGTCTGGAGACCCAGTACTTC.

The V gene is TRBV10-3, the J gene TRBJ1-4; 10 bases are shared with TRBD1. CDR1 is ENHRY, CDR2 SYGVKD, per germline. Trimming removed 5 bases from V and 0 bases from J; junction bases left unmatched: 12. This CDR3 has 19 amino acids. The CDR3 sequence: CAISSRTGGLITTNEKLFF. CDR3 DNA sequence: TGTGCCATCAGTTCCAGGACAGGGGGTCTTATTACAACTAATGAAAAACTGTTTTTT.

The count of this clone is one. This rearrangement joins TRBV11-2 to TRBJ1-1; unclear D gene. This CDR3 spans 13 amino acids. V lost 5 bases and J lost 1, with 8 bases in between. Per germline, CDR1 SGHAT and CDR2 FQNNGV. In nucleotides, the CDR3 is TGTGCCAGCAGCGTAAACAGGAACACTGAAGCTTTCTTT. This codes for CASSVNRNTEAFF.

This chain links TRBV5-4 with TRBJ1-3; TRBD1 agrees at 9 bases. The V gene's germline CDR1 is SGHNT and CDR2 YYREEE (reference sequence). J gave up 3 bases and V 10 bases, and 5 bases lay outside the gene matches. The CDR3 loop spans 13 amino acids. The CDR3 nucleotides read TGTGCCGTCCGGGACAGGGTTGGAAACACCATATATTTT. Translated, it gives CAVRDRVGNTIYF.

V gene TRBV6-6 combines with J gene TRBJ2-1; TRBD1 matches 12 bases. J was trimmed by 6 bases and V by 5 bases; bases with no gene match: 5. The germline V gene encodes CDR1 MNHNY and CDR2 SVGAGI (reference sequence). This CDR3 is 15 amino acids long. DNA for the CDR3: TGTGCCAGCAGTACGGGACAGGGGGCATTCAATGAGCAGTTCTTC. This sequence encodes CASSTGQGAFNEQFF.

Written as DNA, the CDR3 is TGTGCCAGCAGTTTATGGGCAGGGGGCATTTTCGGGACTGAAGCTTTCTTT. This encodes CASSLWAGGIFGTEAFF. This rearrangement joins TRBV27 to TRBJ1-1; 8 bases are shared with TRBD1. V dropped 1 base and J dropped 5; count of bases not matched to a gene: 12. Germline V gives CDR1 MNHEY, CDR2 SMNVEV (reference sequence). This CDR3 has 17 amino acids.

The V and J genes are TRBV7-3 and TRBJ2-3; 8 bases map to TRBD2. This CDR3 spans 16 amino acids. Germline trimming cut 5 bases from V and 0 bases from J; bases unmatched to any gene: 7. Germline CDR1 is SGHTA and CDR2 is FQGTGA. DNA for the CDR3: TGTGCCAGCAGCCCTTACGCTAGCGGGAGCACAGATACGCAGTATTTT. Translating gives CASSPYASGSTDTQYF.

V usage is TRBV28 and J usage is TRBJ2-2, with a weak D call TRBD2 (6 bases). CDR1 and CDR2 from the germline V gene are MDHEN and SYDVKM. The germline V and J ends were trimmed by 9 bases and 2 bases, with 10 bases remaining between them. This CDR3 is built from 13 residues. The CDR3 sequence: CASVSGNTGELFF. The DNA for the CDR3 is TGTGCCAGTGTTAGCGGAAACACCGGGGAGCTGTTTTTT.

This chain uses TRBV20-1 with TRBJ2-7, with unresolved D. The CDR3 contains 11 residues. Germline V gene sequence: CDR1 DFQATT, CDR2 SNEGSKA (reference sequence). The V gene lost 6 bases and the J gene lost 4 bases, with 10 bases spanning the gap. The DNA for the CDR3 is TGCAGTGCCACCCTAGAGTACGAGCAGTACTTC. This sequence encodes CSATLEYEQYF.

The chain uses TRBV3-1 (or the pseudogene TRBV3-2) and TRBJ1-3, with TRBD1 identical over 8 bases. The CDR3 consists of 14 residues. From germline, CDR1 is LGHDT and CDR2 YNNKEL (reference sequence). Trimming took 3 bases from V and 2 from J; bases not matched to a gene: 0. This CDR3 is CASSQTGAGNTIYF. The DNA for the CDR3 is TGTGCCAGCAGCCAGACAGGGGCTGGAAACACCATATATTTT.

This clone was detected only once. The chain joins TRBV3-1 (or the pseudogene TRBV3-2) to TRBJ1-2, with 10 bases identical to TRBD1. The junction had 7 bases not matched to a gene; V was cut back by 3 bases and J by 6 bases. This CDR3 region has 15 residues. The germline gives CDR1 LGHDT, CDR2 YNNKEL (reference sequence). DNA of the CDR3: TGTGCCAGCAGCCAGGGTTGGGACAGGGGTGATGGCTACACCTTC. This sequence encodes CASSQGWDRGDGYTF.

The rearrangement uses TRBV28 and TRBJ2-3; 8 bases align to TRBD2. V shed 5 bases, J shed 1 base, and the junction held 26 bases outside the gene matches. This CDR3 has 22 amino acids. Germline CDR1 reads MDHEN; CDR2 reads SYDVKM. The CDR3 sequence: CASSPPLSGMNPGGQGTDTQYF. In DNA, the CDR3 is TGTGCCAGCAGTCCCCCGTTGTCAGGGATGAACCCGGGAGGGCAAGGCACAGATACGCAGTATTTT. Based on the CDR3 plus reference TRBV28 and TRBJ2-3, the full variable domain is DVKVTQSSRYLVKRTGEKVFLECVQDMDHENMFWYRQDPGLGLRLIYFSYDVKMKEKGDIPEGYSVSREKKERFSLILESASTNQTSMYLCASSPPLSGMNPGGQGTDTQYFGPGTRLTVL.

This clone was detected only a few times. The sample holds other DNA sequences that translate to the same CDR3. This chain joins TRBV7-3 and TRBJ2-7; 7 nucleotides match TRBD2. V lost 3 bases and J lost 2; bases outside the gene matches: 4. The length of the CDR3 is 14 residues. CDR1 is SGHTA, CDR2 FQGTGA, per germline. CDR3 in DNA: TGTGCCAGCAGCTTTTCTAGCGGACCCTACGAGCAGTACTTC. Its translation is CASSFSSGPYEQYF.

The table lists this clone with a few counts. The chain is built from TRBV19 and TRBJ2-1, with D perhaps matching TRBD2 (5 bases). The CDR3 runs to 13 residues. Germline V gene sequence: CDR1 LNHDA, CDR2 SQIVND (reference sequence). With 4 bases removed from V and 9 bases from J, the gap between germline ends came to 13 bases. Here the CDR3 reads CASSTVRGSEQFF. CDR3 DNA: TGTGCCAGTAGTACTGTGAGAGGGAGTGAGCAGTTCTTC.

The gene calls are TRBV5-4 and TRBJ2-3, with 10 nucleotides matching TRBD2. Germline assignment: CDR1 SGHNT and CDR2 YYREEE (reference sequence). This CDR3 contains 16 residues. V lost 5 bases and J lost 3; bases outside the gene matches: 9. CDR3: CASRQASGRGTDTQYF. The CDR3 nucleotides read TGTGCCAGCAGACAAGCTAGCGGGAGAGGGACAGATACGCAGTATTTT. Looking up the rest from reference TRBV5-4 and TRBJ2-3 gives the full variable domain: ETGVTQSPTHLIKTRGQQVTLRCSSQSGHNTVSWYQQALGQGPQFIFQYYREEENGRGNFPPRFSGLQFPNYSSELNVNALELDDSALYLCASRQASGRGTDTQYFGPGTRLTVL.

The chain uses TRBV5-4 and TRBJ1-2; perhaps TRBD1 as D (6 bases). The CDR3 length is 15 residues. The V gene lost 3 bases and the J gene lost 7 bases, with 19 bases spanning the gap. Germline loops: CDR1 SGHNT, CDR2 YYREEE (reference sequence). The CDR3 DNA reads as TGTGCCAGCAGCTCCCCTACAGGGATCCTCGGTGGCTACACCTTC. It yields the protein CASSSPTGILGGYTF.

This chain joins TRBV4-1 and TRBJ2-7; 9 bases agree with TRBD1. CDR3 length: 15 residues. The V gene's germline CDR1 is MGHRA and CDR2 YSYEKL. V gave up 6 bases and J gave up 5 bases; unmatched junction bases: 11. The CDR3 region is CASSYNRGPLDEQYF. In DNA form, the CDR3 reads TGCGCCAGCAGTTACAACAGGGGGCCCCTCGACGAGCAGTACTTC.

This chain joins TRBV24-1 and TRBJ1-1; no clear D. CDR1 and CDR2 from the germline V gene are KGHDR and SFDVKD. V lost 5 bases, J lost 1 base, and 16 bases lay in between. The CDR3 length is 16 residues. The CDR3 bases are TGTGCCACCAGTGCTTGGAGACTACTCCAGAACACTGAAGCTTTCTTT. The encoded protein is CATSAWRLLQNTEAFF.

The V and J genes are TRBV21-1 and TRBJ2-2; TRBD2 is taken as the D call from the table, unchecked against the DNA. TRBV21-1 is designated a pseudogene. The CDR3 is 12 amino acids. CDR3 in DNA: TGTGCCAGCAGCAATCCTATAGTGGAGCTGTTTTTT. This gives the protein CASSNPIVELFF.

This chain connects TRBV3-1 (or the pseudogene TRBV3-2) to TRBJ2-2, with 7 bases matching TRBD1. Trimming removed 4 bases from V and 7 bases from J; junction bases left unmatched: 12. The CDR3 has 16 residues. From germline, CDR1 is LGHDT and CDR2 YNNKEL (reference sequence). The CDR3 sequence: CASSRKFTGEGGELFF. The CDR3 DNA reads TGTGCCAGCAGCCGAAAGTTTACAGGGGAAGGCGGGGAGCTGTTTTTT.

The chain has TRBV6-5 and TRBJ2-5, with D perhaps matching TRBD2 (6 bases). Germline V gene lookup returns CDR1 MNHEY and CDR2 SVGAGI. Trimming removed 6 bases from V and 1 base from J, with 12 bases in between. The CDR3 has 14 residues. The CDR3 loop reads CASRRDSSQETQYF. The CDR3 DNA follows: TGTGCCAGCAGACGGGACTCGAGCCAAGAGACCCAGTACTTC.

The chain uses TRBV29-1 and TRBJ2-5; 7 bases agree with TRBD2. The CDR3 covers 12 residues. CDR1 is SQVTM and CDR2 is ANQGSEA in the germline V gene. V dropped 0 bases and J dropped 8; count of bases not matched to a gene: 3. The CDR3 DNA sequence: TGCAGCGTTGAAGAAAAGCGGGATACCCAGTACTTC. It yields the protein CSVEEKRDTQYF. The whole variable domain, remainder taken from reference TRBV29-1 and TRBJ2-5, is SAVISQKPSRDICQRGTSLTIQCQVDSQVTMMFWYRQQPGQSLTLIATANQGSEATYESGFVIDKFPISRPNLTFSTLTVSNMSPEDSSIYLCSVEEKRDTQYFGPGTRLLVL.

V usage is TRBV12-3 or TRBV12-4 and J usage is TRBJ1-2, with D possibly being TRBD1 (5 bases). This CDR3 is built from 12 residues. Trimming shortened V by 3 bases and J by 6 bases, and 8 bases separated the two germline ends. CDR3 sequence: CASSLGGDGYTF. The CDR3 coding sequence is TGTGCCAGCAGTTTGGGGGGAGATGGCTACACCTTC.

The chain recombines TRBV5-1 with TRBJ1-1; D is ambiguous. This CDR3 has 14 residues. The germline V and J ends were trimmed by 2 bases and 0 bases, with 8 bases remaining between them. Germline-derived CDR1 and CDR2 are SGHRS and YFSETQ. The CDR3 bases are TGCGCCAGCAGCTTTGCACAGATGAACACTGAAGCTTTCTTT. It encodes CASSFAQMNTEAFF.

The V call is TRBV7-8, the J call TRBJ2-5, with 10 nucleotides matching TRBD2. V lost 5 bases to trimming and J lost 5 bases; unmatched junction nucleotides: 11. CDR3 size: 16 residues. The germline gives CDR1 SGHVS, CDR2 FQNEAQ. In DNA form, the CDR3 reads TGTGCCAGCAGCCTCAAGCCACCGGGACTAGCGGAGACCCAGTACTTC. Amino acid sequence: CASSLKPPGLAETQYF.

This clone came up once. CDR3 nucleotide sequence: TGTGCCATAACGCCGGGACAGCTCACTCCTGAAGCTTTCTTT. This gives the protein CAITPGQLTPEAFF. The chain couples TRBV7-9 to TRBJ1-1, with 7 bases that match TRBD1. This CDR3 comprises 14 residues. Germline lookup yields CDR1 SEHNR and CDR2 FQNEAQ (reference sequence). The trim removed 10 bases at V and 6 bases at J, leaving 14 bases unmatched.

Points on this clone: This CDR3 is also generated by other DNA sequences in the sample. The CDR3 region is CASSLGRGSYEQYF. The DNA of the CDR3 is TGTGCCAGCAGCTTAGGGCGCGGGAGCTACGAGCAGTACTTC. This chain connects TRBV7-9 to TRBJ2-7; 7 positions match TRBD2. J gave up 3 bases and V 1 base, and 3 bases lay outside the gene matches. The germline V gene has CDR1 SEHNR and CDR2 FQNEAQ (reference sequence). This CDR3 region has 14 residues.

CDR3: CASSLEGQFYEQYF. The CDR3 coding sequence is TGTGCCAGCAGCTTAGAGGGACAGTTCTACGAGCAGTACTTC. The rearrangement links TRBV13 to TRBJ2-7; 7 nucleotides line up with TRBD1. The V gene end was trimmed by 1 base and the J gene end by 3 bases; junction bases not matched to a gene: 3. The CDR3 has 14 amino acids. Per germline, CDR1 PRHDT and CDR2 FYEKMQ (reference sequence).

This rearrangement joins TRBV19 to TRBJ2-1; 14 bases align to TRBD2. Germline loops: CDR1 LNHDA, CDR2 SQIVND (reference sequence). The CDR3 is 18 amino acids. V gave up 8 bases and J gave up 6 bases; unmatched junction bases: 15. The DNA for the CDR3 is TGTGCCAGTGCAAATTCCGGGACTAGCGGGAGTTATGGCAATGAGCAGTTCTTC. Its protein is CASANSGTSGSYGNEQFF.

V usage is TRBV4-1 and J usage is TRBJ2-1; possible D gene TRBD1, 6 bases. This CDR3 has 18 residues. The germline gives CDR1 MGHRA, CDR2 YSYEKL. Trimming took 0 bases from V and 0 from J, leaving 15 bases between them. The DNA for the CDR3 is TGCGCCAGCAGCCAAGATCGACAGGCGGTGAGCTCCTACAATGAGCAGTTCTTC. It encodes CASSQDRQAVSSYNEQFF.